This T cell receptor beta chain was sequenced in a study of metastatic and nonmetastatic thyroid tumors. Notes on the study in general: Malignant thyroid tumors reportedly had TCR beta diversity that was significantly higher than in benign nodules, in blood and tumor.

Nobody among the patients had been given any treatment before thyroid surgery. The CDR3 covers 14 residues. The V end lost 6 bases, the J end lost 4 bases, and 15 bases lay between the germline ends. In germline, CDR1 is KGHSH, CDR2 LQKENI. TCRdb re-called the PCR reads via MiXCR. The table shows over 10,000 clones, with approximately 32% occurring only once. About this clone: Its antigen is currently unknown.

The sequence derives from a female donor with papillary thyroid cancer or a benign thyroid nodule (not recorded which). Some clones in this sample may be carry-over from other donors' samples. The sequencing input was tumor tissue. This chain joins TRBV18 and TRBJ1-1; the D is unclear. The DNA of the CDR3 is TGTGCCAGCTCGCTGTTTCACGGAGGCACTGAAGCTTTCTTT. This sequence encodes CASSLFHGGTEAFF. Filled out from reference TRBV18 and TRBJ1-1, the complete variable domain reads NAGVMQNPRHLVRRRGQEARLRCSPMKGHSHVYWYRQLPEEGLKFMVYLQKENIIDESGMPKERFSAEFPKEGPSILRIQQVVRGDSAAYFCASSLFHGGTEAFFGQGTRLTVV.